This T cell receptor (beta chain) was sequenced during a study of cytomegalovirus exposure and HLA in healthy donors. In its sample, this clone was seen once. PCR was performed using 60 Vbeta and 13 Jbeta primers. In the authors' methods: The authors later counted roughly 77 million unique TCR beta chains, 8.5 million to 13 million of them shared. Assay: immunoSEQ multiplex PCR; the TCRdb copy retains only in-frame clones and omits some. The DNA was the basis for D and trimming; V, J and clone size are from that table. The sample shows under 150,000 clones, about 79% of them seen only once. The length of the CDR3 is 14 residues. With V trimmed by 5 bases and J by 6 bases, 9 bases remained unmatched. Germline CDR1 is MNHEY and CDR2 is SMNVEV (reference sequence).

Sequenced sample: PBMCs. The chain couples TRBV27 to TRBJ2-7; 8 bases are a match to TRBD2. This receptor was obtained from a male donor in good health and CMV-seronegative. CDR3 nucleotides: TGTGCCAGCAGTCACGGACTAGCTCCGGCCGAGCAGTACTTC. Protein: CASSHGLAPAEQYF.